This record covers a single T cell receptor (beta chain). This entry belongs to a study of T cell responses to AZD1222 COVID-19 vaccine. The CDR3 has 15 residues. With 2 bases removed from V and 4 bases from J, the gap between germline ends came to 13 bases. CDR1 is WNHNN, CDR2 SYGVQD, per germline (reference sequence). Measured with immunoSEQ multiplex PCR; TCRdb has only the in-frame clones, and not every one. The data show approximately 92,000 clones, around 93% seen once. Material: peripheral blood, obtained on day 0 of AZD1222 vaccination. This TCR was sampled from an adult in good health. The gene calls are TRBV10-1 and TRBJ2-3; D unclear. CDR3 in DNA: TGCGCCAGCAGTGAGGGCGGAATCAGCGCAGATACGCAGTATTTT. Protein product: CASSEGGISADTQYF.